These T cell receptor beta chains were read from a single sample in a study of cytomegalovirus exposure and HLA in healthy donors. The data were produced by immunoSEQ multiplex PCR, yet TCRdb's version contains in-frame clones alone and is incomplete. The sample carries about 120,000 clones, around two thirds recorded once. The specimen sequenced was PBMCs. The receptors stem from a woman between 40 and 55 years old in good health and CMV-seropositive. CDR3s include the opening cysteine and the closing phenylalanine or tryptophan. A D gene is named only where the DNA matches it firmly. Only some rows state a clone size, as once, few, many or a class for expanded clones.

V: TRBV11-3
size: .
J: TRBJ2-5
D: TRBD2
DNA: TGTGCCAGCAGCTTCGGAGCGGGACAAGAGACCCAGTACTTC
CDR3: CASSFGAGQETQYF

V: TRBV28
size: few
J: TRBJ2-4
D: TRBD2
DNA: TGTGCCAGCAGTTTCCTCGGGGCGGGACTAGCGGGAGAAGTGTATGGCAAAAACATTCAGTACTTC
CDR3: CASSFLGAGLAGEVYGKNIQYF

V: TRBV5-1
size: .
J: TRBJ1-3
D: TRBD1
DNA: TGTGCCAGCAGCGAAGACAGGGCTGGAAACACCATATATTTT
CDR3: CASSEDRAGNTIYF

V: TRBV9
size: few
J: TRBJ2-7
D: TRBD2
DNA: TGTGCCAGCAGCGTGGGACTAGCGGAGGCCTACGAGCAGTACTTC
CDR3: CASSVGLAEAYEQYF

V: TRBV5-4
size: .
J: TRBJ2-7
D: TRBD2
DNA: TGTGCCAGCAGCCCCGGCGGGGGGAGCTACGAGCAGTACTTC
CDR3: CASSPGGGSYEQYF

V: TRBV19
size: .
J: TRBJ2-7
D: .
DNA: TGTGCCAGTAGTATAGGTGCCAGCTACGAGCAGTACTTC
CDR3: CASSIGASYEQYF

V: TRBV5-4
size: .
J: TRBJ2-7
D: TRBD2
DNA: TGTGCCAGCAGCTCCTCTGGAGCGGGGTCCTACGAGCAGTACTTC
CDR3: CASSSSGAGSYEQYF

V: TRBV18
size: .
J: TRBJ2-3
D: TRBD2
DNA: TGTGCCAGCTCACATCTAACGAGTCGCGGGAGGGCCGGAGATACGCAGTATTTT
CDR3: CASSHLTSRGRAGDTQYF

V: TRBV5-6
size: .
J: TRBJ2-1
D: .
DNA: TGTGCCAGCAGCTTCCGGGAGAGGCATGAGCAGTTCTTC
CDR3: CASSFRERHEQFF

V: TRBV5-1
size: .
J: TRBJ1-1
D: TRBD1
DNA: TGCGCCAGCAGCTTGGAAGGGACAGGGGGAACTGAAGCTTTCTTT
CDR3: CASSLEGTGGTEAFF

V: TRBV18
size: .
J: TRBJ2-6
D: .
DNA: TGTGCCAGCTCACCACCAGATTTCACAGGCAACGTCCTGACTTTC
CDR3: CASSPPDFTGNVLTF